This T cell receptor (beta chain) came from a study of OX40 agonist ivuxolimab in advanced cancers. Context from the whole study: The costimulatory receptor OX40 (CD134) was targeted by ivuxolimab, a fully human IgG2 agonistic monoclonal antibody. Partial responses occurred in three dose-escalation patients, of whom one had hepatocellular carcinoma and two had cutaneous melanoma. The purpose of peripheral TCRbeta sequencing was to test whether ivuxolimab changed TCR sequence diversity and led to clonal T-cell expansion. Patients were allowed to have had prior anti-PD-1, anti-PD-L1 or anti-CTLA-4 therapy, and approximately 37% of the dose-escalation patients had been treated with checkpoint inhibitors. Intravenous ivuxolimab was administered to patients every 2 weeks at six dose levels: 0.01, 0.1, 0.3, 1.5, 3 and 10 mg/kg. In the dose-escalation cohort, approximately 83% of patients were male, and the mean age was 60 years with a range of about 20 to 90. The paper describes the monotherapy dose-escalation part (N ≈ 51 patients) of the phase I trial of ivuxolimab. Of the approximately 50 patients in dose escalation, about 20 had hepatocellular carcinoma, roughly 15 had melanoma, 9 had renal cell carcinoma and 9 had head and neck cancer.

Study-wide conclusions, independent of this receptor: At doses from 0.1 to 3.0 mg/kg, clonal expansion was seen in both CD4+ and CD8+ blood T cells between baseline and week 6. In the 0.1-3.0 mg/kg groups, partial responders were among the patients with the lowest normalized peripheral clonal expansion, particularly in CD8+ T cells. Antigen specificity was not determined for the clonally expanded peripheral T cells. After ivuxolimab, CD8+ T cells had more expanded clones than CD4+ T cells on average. Low levels of normalized T-cell clonal expansion were also shown by some nonresponding patients.

Via the germline V gene, CDR1 is SGHTA and CDR2 FQGNSA. The junction shows trimming of 7 bases on V and 5 bases on J, plus 11 bases between the germline ends. The CDR3 numbers 13 residues from cysteine through phenylalanine. Just CDR3 DNA is preserved here, 39 bases in frame from base 1. About this clone itself: The clone's antigen remains unknown. Base qualities are not at hand, and no much larger clone is one base apart.

The trial excluded patients who had a history of autoimmune disease or who were on systemic immunosuppression. Peripheral blood for TCR sequencing was collected from all dose cohorts at baseline, on cycle 4 day 1, and on cycle 7 day 1. The samples were drawn from a first-in-human, open-label, multicenter phase I dose-escalation trial of ivuxolimab. Adults with locally advanced or metastatic melanoma, renal cell, hepatocellular, or head and neck squamous cell carcinoma were enrolled in the trial. Before TCR sequencing, CD4+ and CD8+ T cells were separately sorted from peripheral blood. To sequence the TCRbeta CDR3 region, genomic DNA was isolated from the sorted cells. TCRbeta CDR3 regions were sequenced using the immunoSEQ Assay. Here the immuneACCESS table is served through TCRdb, limited to in-frame sequences with V and J called. Missing clones are a known gap in these copies; in checked studies unresolved V genes cover under half, and the rest lacks a known reason. This sample lists some 83,000 clones; 86% were detected once. The ten largest clones add up to under 2.5% of the sample.

This clonotype originated in an adult with an advanced solid tumor such as melanoma, head and neck, liver or kidney cancer. Here the sequenced sample was CD4+ or CD8+ T cells sorted from blood, taken in a trial of the OX40 agonist ivuxolimab. Rearrangement joined TRBV7-2 to TRBJ2-2, with no confident D gene call. CDR3 protein: CASNLNPTGELFF. DNA sequence: TGTGCCAGCAACCTTAATCCAACCGGGGAGCTGTTTTTT.